The sequence of this TCR beta chain was determined in a study of blood T cells in healthy people across ages. Findings and limits, study-wide: There were more naive CD4+ cells and higher diversity in long-lived donors than in aged donors.

About this clonotype itself: Antigen: not known.

Peripheral blood from each donor was collected in a volume of 9.5 to 10 milliliters. A sample-barcoded 5' primer and a J-beta primer mix were used in a second PCR of about 7 to 11 cycles. TCRdb reanalysed the 5' RACE reads using MiXCR and keeps one entry per CDR3 protein. The sample lists approximately 760,000 distinct CDR3 sequences; just under 25% were seen once. CDR3 size: 14 residues. The V gene lost 0 bases and the J gene lost 3 bases, with 10 bases spanning the gap. Germline V lookup: CDR1 SQVTM, CDR2 ANQGSEA. The data were also submitted as part of a second study, on T cells of mothers and their children. That paper notes: Sample barcodes and 2-4 random nucleotides came from the second PCR's M1S primer. In unrelated and related pairs, TCR recombination output is shaped in a similar way by thymic selection.

The source is a boy under 18 in good health. The sample taken for sequencing was blood. The chain is built from TRBV29-1 and TRBJ2-3, with D unclear. This CDR3 is CSVEDWLGTDTQYF. CDR3 nucleotides: TGCAGCGTTGAAGATTGGCTAGGGACAGATACGCAGTATTTT.